This TCR beta chain was obtained from a study of beta chain features in type 1 diabetes. This clone was counted only a few times. Its antigen is as yet unknown. The isolated RNA, all of it, was reverse transcribed, so expressed TCRB transcripts were what got sequenced. TCRdb keeps only in-frame clones here, not all; method: immunoSEQ multiplex PCR. In the table there are about 15,000 clones, 69% of which are singletons. V lost 4 bases, J lost 5 bases, and 16 bases lay in between. Per germline, CDR1 WNHNN and CDR2 SYGVQD (reference sequence). This CDR3 is built from 15 residues. Study-wide results and limits: Patients with Type 1 diabetes showed moderately but significantly shorter TCRB CDR3s in all four CD4+ subsets.

This chain links TRBV10-1 with TRBJ2-3, with a weak D call TRBD1 (5 bases). The specimen was Tregs from blood. This receptor was identified in a man aged 25-45 years with type 1 diabetes. In nucleotides, the CDR3 is TGCGCCAGCAGTGTTCAGGGAACCCTTCAAGATACGCAGTATTTT. Translated, it gives CASSVQGTLQDTQYF.